The present entry profiles one T cell receptor (beta chain) with its context. The data belong to a study of blood T cell repertoires in COVID-19. At the level of the study: Acute-phase and convalescent COVID-19 samples originated in the United States, Italy and Spain.

Generated by immunoSEQ multiplex PCR, the TCRdb table keeps only in-frame clones and is missing some. This sample has about 180,000 clones, with 75% to 85% found just once. The TCR comes from a human donor in a cohort sampled during active COVID-19. The sample taken for sequencing was peripheral blood.

The CDR3 loop is CASNPDTSYEQYF. In DNA form, the CDR3 reads TGTGCCAGCAACCCGGACACTTCCTACGAGCAGTACTTC. The V call is TRBV5-4, the J call TRBJ2-7, with a tentative D call TRBD1 (5 bases). V was clipped by 6 bases and J by 1 base, with 11 bases between them. The CDR3 is 13 residues long. Germline V gene data show CDR1 as SGHNT and CDR2 as YYREEE (reference sequence).